Here is one T cell receptor (beta chain) with its context. The authors' processing: Reference gene primer amplification gave nucleated cell count estimates. Some clones are missing from TCRdb's copy, which holds only in-frame ones; the method was immunoSEQ multiplex PCR. The DNA was the basis for D and trimming; V, J and clone size are from that table. This sample has about 59,000 clones, with approximately 82% found just once. This record belongs to a study of blood T cell repertoires in COVID-19. Study-level background: From T cells, B-cell-depleted T cells, or PBMCs came the material, which was cDNA or gDNA.

Looked up from germline, CDR1 is PRHDT and CDR2 is FYEKMQ (reference sequence). This CDR3 has 15 amino acids. With V trimmed by 4 bases and J by 2 bases, 5 bases remained unmatched. The sample taken for sequencing was peripheral blood. The TCR sequence derives from a woman aged 80 or older with acute or convalescent COVID-19. The genes are TRBV13 and TRBJ1-2; TRBD1 agrees at 9 bases. The CDR3: CASSWGQGINYGYTF. For the CDR3, the DNA is TGTGCCAGCAGCTGGGGACAGGGAATAAACTATGGCTACACCTTC.